The present T cell receptor beta chain was sequenced within a study of blood T cell repertoires in COVID-19. At the level of the study: The analysed material was cDNA or gDNA that came from T cells, B-cell-depleted T cells, or PBMCs.

Enrolled through a virtual design, the participants were between roughly 18 and 100 years of age and came from around 25 US areas. J gave up 0 bases and V 3 bases, and 17 bases lay outside the gene matches. Germline-derived CDR1 and CDR2 are SGHRS and YFSETQ. CDR3 length: 21 amino acids. The table came from immunoSEQ multiplex PCR; TCRdb's copy has only in-frame clones and leaves some out. The table shows just over 300,000 clones, with 75% to 90% occurring only once. The sequence was obtained from a woman in her thirties or forties who had recovered from COVID-19. Specimen: PBMCs or T cells enriched from blood (not recorded which). The rearrangement links TRBV5-1 to TRBJ2-1; 11 bases are shared with TRBD2. CDR3 sequence: CASSWPTGLAELKSSYNEQFF. For the CDR3, the DNA is TGCGCCAGCAGCTGGCCCACGGGACTAGCGGAATTAAAAAGCTCCTACAATGAGCAGTTCTTC.